This TCR beta chain was recovered during a study of blood T cell repertoires in COVID-19. The wider study: Specimens from acute and convalescent COVID-19 originated in the United States, Italy and Spain. PBMCs, B-cell-depleted T cells, or T cells were the source of the cDNA or gDNA that made up the material.

Details on this clone: A junction boundary mismatches the germline segment, possibly from a read error.

Under the authors' procedure: Reference gene primers were amplified, and this amplification served to estimate nucleated cell counts. Sequencing used immunoSEQ multiplex PCR; TCRdb keeps in-frame clones, though not all of them. V, J and clone size are taken as reported in that table, and D and trimming were inferred from the DNA itself. The table lists fewer than 200,000 clones, 80% of them singletons, with around 7% in the top ten. The CDR3 is 12 residues long. The J gene is TRBJ1-2, the V gene TRBV12-3 or TRBV12-4; TRBD1 might be the D (6 bases). Material: peripheral blood. The source of this sequence is a man between 65 and 79 years old with active or convalescent COVID-19. This chain's CDR3 is CASSSPPGQTGF. CDR3 DNA: TGTGCCAGCAGTTCCCCCCCGGGACAAACTGGCTTC.